This TCR beta chain is drawn from a study of blood T cell repertoires in COVID-19. Participants' own reports of clinical history determined their cohort assignment. Assay: immunoSEQ multiplex PCR; the TCRdb copy retains only in-frame clones and omits some. The sample consists of nearly 250,000 clones, about nine tenths of them appearing once. Germline CDR1 and CDR2: SGHDT and YYEEEE. The CDR3 extends over 13 amino acids. V gave up 3 bases and J gave up 0 bases, with 6 bases separating them. This receptor was obtained from a man aged 50 to 60 who had been exposed to COVID-19. Sequenced material: PBMCs or T cells enriched from blood (not recorded which). The chain couples TRBV5-6 to TRBJ1-1; D uncertain. The CDR3 is CASSSVLNTEAFF. The DNA for the CDR3 is TGTGCCAGCAGCTCAGTCCTGAACACTGAAGCTTTCTTT.